These 10 T cell receptor beta chains originate from one sample sequenced in a study of molecular identifiers for immune sequencing clone quantification. TCRdb independently ran MiXCR on the PCR reads; one entry per CDR3 protein. The sample shows some 70,000 distinct CDR3 sequences, over 15% of them seen only once. The sequenced sample was naive CD8+ T cells from blood, with Jurkat cell RNA spiked in. Noted subset: FACS-sorted CD8+CD4-CCR7+CD45RA+ naive T cells. The receptors were sampled from a human donor in good health. Some libraries in this study had Jurkat cell RNA spiked in.

This clonotype was seen ten or more times. This chain joins TRBV7-2 and TRBJ2-3; D gene unclear. This CDR3 has 14 residues. Trimming removed 6 bases from V and 2 bases from J, with 12 bases in between. Germline values: CDR1 SGHTA, CDR2 FQGNSA. The CDR3 DNA sequence: TGTGCCAGCAGAGTGTCGTTTCTCACAGATACGCAGTATTTT. Translating gives CASRVSFLTDTQYF.

The sample holds a few counts of this clonotype. The gene calls are TRBV27 and TRBJ1-5; TRBD1 is a possible D gene (5 bases). There are 16 residues in the CDR3. In germline, CDR1 is MNHEY, CDR2 SMNVEV (reference sequence). V dropped 1 base and J dropped 1 base, with 11 bases sitting between them. Here the CDR3 reads CASSLLASGSNQPQHF. The DNA for the CDR3 is TGTGCCAGCAGTTTATTGGCCTCAGGGAGCAATCAGCCCCAGCATTTT.

This clonotype was seen repeatedly, ten times or more. The rearrangement links TRBV5-1 to TRBJ2-7, with 7 bases fitting TRBD2. The CDR3 consists of 15 residues. Germline CDR1 SGHRS, CDR2 YFSETQ. V shed 4 bases and J 3 bases; nucleotides not matched to a gene: 10. The CDR3 DNA is TGCGCCAGCAGCCCTGGCCCGGGGGGAGACTACGAGCAGTACTTC. Translated: CASSPGPGGDYEQYF. Full variable domain (rest looked up from reference TRBV5-1 and TRBJ2-7): KAGVTQTPRYLIKTRGQQVTLSCSPISGHRSVSWYQQTPGQGLQFLFEYFSETQRNKGNFPGRFSGRQFSNSRSEMNVSTLELGDSALYLCASSPGPGGDYEQYFGPGTRLTVT.

There are many counts of this clonotype. The chain is built from TRBV30 and TRBJ1-2, with a possible D match to TRBD1 (5 bases). The length of the CDR3 is 15 residues. V lost 0 bases, J lost 2 bases, and 13 bases lay in between. Germline V lookup: CDR1 GTSNPN, CDR2 SVGIG (reference sequence). CDR3 protein: CAWSVPEGNNYGYTF. The DNA for the CDR3 is TGTGCCTGGAGTGTACCAGAGGGGAACAACTATGGCTACACCTTC.

Comment on this clonotype: One base away lies a much larger clone, so this may be a sequencing read error. The V and J genes are TRBV28 and TRBJ1-5; a possible D gene is TRBD2 (5 bases). The J call may be incorrect, as the DNA end agrees better with TRBJ2-3. From germline, CDR1 is MDHEN and CDR2 SYDVKM. The CDR3 extends over 14 amino acids. The CDR3 coding sequence is TGTGCCAGCAGTTTAGTGGGGAGCAATCAGCCCCAGTATTTT. Protein product: CASSLVGSNQPQYF.

The V gene is TRBV18, the J gene TRBJ2-1; 9 bases map to TRBD2. Germline V gene lookup returns CDR1 KGHSH and CDR2 LQKENI. This CDR3 has 17 amino acids. The V segment lost 4 bases and the J segment 4 bases; nucleotides outside the gene matches: 11. CDR3 nucleotide sequence: TGTGCCAGCTCACTTTCGACTAGCGGCGGACTTTACAATGAGCAGTTCTTC. It specifies CASSLSTSGGLYNEQFF.

This clonotype was recorded many times. The V call is TRBV12-3 or TRBV12-4, the J call TRBJ1-2; 7 nucleotides match TRBD1. V gave up 5 bases and J gave up 2 bases; unmatched junction bases: 5. The CDR3 is 14 amino acids. CDR3 nucleotide sequence: TGTGCCAGCAGTGGACAGGTGCAGAACTATGGCTACACCTTC. The encoded protein is CASSGQVQNYGYTF.

This clonotype was recorded many times. This rearrangement joins TRBV6-1 to TRBJ1-5; 12 bases are a match to TRBD1. Germline assignment: CDR1 MNHNS and CDR2 SASEGT. The CDR3 extends over 15 amino acids. With V trimmed by 6 bases and J by 3 bases, 3 bases remained unmatched. The CDR3 DNA follows: TGTGCCAGCAGGAGGGACAGGGGGCTCAATCAGCCCCAGCATTTT. This encodes CASRRDRGLNQPQHF.

Ten or more counts support this clonotype. The rearrangement uses TRBV3-1 and TRBJ2-5, with D maybe TRBD1 (5 bases). The V end was cut by 0 bases, the J end by 1 base, with 12 bases between. The CDR3 has 16 residues. From germline, CDR1 is LGHDT and CDR2 YNNKEL (reference sequence). CDR3 nucleotides: TGTGCCAGCAGCCAAGATGGGGCTACTGTCCAAGAGACCCAGTACTTC. Protein product: CASSQDGATVQETQYF.

The sample holds many counts of this clonotype. The chain carries TRBV7-9 and TRBJ1-5; D is unresolved. The CDR3 spans 12 residues. V was cut by 5 bases and J by 6 bases, with 8 bases left in between. Germline CDR1 and CDR2: SEHNR and FQNEAQ (reference sequence). The CDR3 here is CASSPPGQPQHF. CDR3 bases: TGTGCCAGCAGCCCCCCCGGTCAGCCCCAGCATTTT.